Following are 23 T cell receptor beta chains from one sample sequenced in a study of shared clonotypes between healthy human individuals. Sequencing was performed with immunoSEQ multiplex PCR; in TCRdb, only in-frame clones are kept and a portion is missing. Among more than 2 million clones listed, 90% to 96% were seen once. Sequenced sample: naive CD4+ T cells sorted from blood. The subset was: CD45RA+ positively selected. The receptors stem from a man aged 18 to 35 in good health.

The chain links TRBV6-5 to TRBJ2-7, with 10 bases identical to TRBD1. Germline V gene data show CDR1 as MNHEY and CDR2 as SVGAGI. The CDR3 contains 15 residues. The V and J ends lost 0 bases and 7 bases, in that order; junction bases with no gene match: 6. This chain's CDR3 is CASSYSAGTGVEQYF. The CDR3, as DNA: TGTGCCAGCAGTTACTCGGCCGGGACAGGGGTTGAGCAGTACTTC.

The CDR3 DNA reads TGTGCCAGCAGTTTGTCACACCGGGACAGGGTTAGAGATACGCAGTATTTT. Protein sequence: CASSLSHRDRVRDTQYF. The V call is TRBV28, the J call TRBJ2-3, with 9 nucleotides matching TRBD1. Germline-derived CDR1 and CDR2 are MDHEN and SYDVKM. J gave up 5 bases and V 3 bases, and 12 bases lay outside the gene matches. CDR3 length: 17 residues.

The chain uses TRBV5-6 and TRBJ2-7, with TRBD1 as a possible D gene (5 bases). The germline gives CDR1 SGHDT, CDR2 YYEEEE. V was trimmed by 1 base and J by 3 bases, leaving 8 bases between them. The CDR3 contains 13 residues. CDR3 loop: CASSLSDNYEQYF. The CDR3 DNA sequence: TGTGCCAGCAGCTTGTCGGACAACTACGAGCAGTACTTC.

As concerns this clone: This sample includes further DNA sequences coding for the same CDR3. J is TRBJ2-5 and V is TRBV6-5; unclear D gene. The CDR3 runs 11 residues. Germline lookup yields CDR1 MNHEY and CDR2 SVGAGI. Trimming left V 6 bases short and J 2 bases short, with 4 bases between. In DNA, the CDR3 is TGTGCCAGCAGCAGACAAGAGACCCAGTACTTC. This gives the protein CASSRQETQYF.

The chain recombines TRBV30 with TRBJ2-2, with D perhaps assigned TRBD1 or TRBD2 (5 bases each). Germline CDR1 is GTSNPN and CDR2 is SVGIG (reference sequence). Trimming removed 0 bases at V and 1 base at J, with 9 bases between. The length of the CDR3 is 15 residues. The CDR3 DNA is TGTGCCTGGAGTGTCGGGGCGATGAACACCGGGGAGCTGTTTTTT. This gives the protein CAWSVGAMNTGELFF.

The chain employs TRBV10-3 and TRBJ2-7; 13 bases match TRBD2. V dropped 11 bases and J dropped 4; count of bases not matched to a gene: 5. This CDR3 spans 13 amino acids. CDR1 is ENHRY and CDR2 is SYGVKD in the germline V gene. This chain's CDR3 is CAVGLAGMYEQYF. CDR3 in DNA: TGTGCCGTGGGACTAGCGGGAATGTACGAGCAGTACTTC.

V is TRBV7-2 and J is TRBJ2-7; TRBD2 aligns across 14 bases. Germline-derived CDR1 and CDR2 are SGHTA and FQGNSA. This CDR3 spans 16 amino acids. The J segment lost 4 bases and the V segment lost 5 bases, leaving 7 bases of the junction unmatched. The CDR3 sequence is CASSPGLAGVGYEQYF. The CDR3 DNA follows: TGTGCCAGCAGCCCGGGACTAGCGGGAGTGGGGTACGAGCAGTACTTC.

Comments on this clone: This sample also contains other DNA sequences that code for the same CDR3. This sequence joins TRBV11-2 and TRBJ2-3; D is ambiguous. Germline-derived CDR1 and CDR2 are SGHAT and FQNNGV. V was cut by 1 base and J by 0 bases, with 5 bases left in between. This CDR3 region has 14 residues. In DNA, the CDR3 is TGTGCCAGCAGCTTAGGCCTGAGCACAGATACGCAGTATTTT. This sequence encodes CASSLGLSTDTQYF.

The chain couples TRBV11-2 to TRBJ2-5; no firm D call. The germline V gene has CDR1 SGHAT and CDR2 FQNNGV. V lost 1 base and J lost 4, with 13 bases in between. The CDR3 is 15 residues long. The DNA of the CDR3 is TGTGCCAGCAGCTTAGGGCTCAAGGTCCCAGAGACCCAGTACTTC. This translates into CASSLGLKVPETQYF.

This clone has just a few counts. The CDR3 DNA sequence: TGTGCCTGGGTGGCTAGCGGGAGGGGCGAGCAGTACTTC. As protein: CAWVASGRGEQYF. The chain joins TRBV30 to TRBJ2-7; TRBD2 agrees at 12 bases. CDR1 is GTSNPN and CDR2 is SVGIG in the germline V gene (reference sequence). The V segment lost 5 bases and the J segment 6 bases; nucleotides outside the gene matches: 5. CDR3 size: 13 residues.

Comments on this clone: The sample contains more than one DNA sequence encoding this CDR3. CDR3 nucleotides: TGTGCCAGCAGCCAAGGACAGTCATACGAGCAGTACTTC. Its protein is CASSQGQSYEQYF. This sequence joins TRBV6-5 and TRBJ2-7; a weak D match, TRBD1 (6 bases). V shed 6 bases and J shed 4 bases, with 13 bases lying between them. This CDR3 is built from 13 residues. Germline assignment: CDR1 MNHEY and CDR2 SVGAGI.

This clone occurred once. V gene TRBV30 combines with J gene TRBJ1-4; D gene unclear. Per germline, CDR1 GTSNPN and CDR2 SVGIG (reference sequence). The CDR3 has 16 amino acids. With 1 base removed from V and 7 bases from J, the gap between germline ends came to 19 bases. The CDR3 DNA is TGTGCCTGGAGTGCTAATTTACTGGGTCAATCTGAAAAACTGTTTTTT. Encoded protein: CAWSANLLGQSEKLFF.

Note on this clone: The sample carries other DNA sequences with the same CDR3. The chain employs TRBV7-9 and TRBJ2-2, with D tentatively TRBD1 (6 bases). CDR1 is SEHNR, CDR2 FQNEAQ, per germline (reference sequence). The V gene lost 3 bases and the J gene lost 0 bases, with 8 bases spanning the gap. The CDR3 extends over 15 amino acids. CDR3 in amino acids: CASSFRGSNTGELFF. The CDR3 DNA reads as TGTGCCAGCAGCTTCAGGGGTTCGAACACCGGGGAGCTGTTTTTT.

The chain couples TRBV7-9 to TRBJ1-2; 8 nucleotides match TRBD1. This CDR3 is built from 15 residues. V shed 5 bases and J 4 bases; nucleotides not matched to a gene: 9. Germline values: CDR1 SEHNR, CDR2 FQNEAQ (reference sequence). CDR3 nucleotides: TGTGCCAGCAGCGACCTACAGGGGGATGGCTATGGCTACACCTTC. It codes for CASSDLQGDGYGYTF.

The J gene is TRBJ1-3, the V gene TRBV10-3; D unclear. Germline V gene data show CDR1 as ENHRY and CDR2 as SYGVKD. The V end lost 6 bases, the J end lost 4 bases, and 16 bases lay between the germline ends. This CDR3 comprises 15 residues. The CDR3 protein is CAIRDGSVPGNTIYF. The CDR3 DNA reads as TGTGCCATCAGGGACGGGTCAGTCCCAGGAAACACCATATATTTT.

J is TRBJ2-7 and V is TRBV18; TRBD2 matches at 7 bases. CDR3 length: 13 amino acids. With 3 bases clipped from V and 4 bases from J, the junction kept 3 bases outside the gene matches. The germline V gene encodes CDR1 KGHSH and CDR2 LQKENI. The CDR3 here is CASSPPGGYEQYF. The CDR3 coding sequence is TGTGCCAGCTCACCGCCGGGAGGATACGAGCAGTACTTC.

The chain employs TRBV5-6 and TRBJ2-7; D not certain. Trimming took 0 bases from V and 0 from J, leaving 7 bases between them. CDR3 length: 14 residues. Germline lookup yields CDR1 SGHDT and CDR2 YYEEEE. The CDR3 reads CASSLGRASYEQYF. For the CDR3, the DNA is TGTGCCAGCAGCTTGGGACGGGCCTCCTACGAGCAGTACTTC.

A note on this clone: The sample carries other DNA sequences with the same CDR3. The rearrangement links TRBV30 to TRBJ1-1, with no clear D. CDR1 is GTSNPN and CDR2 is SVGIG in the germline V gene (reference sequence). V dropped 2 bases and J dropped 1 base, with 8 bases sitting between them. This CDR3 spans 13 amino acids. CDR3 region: CAWSRRENTEAFF. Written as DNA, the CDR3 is TGTGCCTGGAGTCGGAGGGAGAACACTGAAGCTTTCTTT.

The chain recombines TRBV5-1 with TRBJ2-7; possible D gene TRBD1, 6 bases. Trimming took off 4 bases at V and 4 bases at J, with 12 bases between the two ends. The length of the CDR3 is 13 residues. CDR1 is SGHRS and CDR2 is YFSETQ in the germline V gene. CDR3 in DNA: TGCGCCAGCAGCATGGGACACACGTACGAGCAGTACTTC. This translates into CASSMGHTYEQYF.

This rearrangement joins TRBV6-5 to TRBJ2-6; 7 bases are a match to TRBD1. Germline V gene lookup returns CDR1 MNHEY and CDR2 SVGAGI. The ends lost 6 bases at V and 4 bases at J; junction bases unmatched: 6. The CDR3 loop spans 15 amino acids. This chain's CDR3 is CASRRGRNGANVLTF. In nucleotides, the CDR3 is TGTGCCAGCAGGAGGGGGCGCAACGGGGCCAACGTCCTGACTTTC.

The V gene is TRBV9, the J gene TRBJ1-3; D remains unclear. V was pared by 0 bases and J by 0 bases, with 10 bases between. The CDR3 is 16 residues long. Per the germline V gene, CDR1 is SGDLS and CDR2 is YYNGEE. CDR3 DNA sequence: TGTGCCAGCAGCGTAGGGCACTCTAGCTCTGGAAACACCATATATTTT. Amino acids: CASSVGHSSSGNTIYF. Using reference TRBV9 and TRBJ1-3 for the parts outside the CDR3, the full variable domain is DSGVTQTPKHLITATGQRVTLRCSPRSGDLSVYWYQQSLDQGLQFLIQYYNGEERAKGNILERFSAQQFPDLHSELNLSSLELGDSALYFCASSVGHSSSGNTIYFGEGSWLTVV.

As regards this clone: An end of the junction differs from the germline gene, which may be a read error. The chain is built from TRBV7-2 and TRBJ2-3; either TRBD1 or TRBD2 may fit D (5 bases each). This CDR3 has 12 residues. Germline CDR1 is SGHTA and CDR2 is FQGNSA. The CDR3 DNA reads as TGTGCCAGCAGCTTAGCGCTCGGGGCGCACCATTTT. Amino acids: CASSLALGAHHF.

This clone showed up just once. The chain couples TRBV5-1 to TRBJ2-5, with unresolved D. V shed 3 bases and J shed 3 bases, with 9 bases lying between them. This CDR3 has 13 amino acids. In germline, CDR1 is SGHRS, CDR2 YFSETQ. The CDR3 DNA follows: TGCGCCAGCAGCTCCCGGGCCGAAGAGACCCAGTACTTC. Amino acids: CASSSRAEETQYF.